One TCR beta chain is described in this entry. This clonotype was counted many times. Its binding antigen is unknown. No much larger clone is present one base from it, and per-base qualities are unavailable. This entry belongs to a study of low-dose radiotherapy and immunotherapy resistance in tumors (dated by TCRdb to between 2021 and 2024). Looking at the study overall: In Cohort 1, each fraction delivered 0.5 Gy every 2 weeks, and the prescribed total PTV dose was 6.5 Gy. For Cohort 2, the dose was 1 Gy per fraction given every two weeks, adding up to 13 Gy in total across 26 weeks. Nivolumab and ipilimumab were both given intravenously, with nivolumab at a 240 mg flat dose every two weeks and ipilimumab at 1 mg/kg every six weeks. Every two weeks, patients got intravenous cyclophosphamide at 200 mg/m2, given one day ahead of each radiation and immunotherapy administration. Patients took aspirin 300 mg orally once daily for four cycles, starting on cycle 1 day 1. The trial did not randomize participants into treatment groups. Eight patients were included in the translational analysis: three from the first dose cohort and the first five from the second dose cohort.

The time point label, read with the paper, signifies: before trial treatment. The donors took part in RACIN, a single-arm, phase I, dose-escalation trial that combined nivolumab, ipilimumab, aspirin, low-dose cyclophosphamide and low-dose radiotherapy. Eligible patients had advanced, TIL-negative solid tumors. The germline V gene supplies CDR1 SQVTM and CDR2 ANQGSEA. Counted from cysteine to phenylalanine, this CDR3 has 11 amino acids. Of the read, only the CDR3 DNA is kept; its 33 bases are in frame from base 1. The junction shows trimming of 3 bases on V and 5 bases on J, and the gene matches do not reach 0 bases of it. Instrument on record: Illumina HiSeq 2500. First-strand cDNA was synthesized with Superscript III and a set of TRAV- and TRBV-specific primers, covering both TCRalpha and TCRbeta chains. TCRs were amplified with Phusion for about 20 PCR cycles using a constant-region primer together with the adapter attached to the V primers. Isolated mRNA was amplified with the MessageAmp II aRNA Amplification Kit, using a roughly 15-hour in vitro transcription at 37°C. The Dynabeads mRNA DIRECT Purification Kit was used to isolate mRNA for TCR sequencing. Indexed Illumina adapters were added in a second approximately 25-cycle Phusion PCR, and the resulting products were purified with AMPure XP beads. The authors' pipeline ran thus. Custom Perl scripts pooled TCR sequences encoding the same protein, removed out-of-frame sequences and computed each clonotype's abundance. TCR sequences supported by only a single read were excluded from analysis. Among the metrics used to describe the repertoires were Shannon entropy, Gini index, clonality, richness, and the frequency of TCRs shared between repertoires. TCRdb itself trimmed the public reads at Q25 with fastp, ran MiXCR and retained productive beta chains. All rows with the same CDR3 protein become a single entry with the most common DNA and genes. TCRdb, not the original authors, processed these V and J calls. This sample gives 40,000 or so distinct CDR3 sequences in total; 25% to 40% of them show up just once. The ten largest clones represent around 3.5% of the sample.

This receptor chain uses TRBV29-1 and TRBJ1-1; 7 bases in the middle match TRBD1. The sequencing here drew on PBMCs, taken before treatment. The receptor's source is a male donor with gallbladder cancer. Here the CDR3 is given as CSVETGTEAFF. The nucleotides read TGCAGCGTTGAGACAGGGACTGAAGCTTTCTTT.